These 8 T cell receptor beta chains came from one sample sequenced in a study of Ad26.COV2.S vaccination and SARS-CoV-2 variants. Specified treatment: around 19 received Ad26.COV2.S at low or high dose, single or two shots; five or six received placebo; per-sample allocation not given. Specimens were obtained on day 63 following the first vaccine or placebo injection. The repertoire was sequenced with immunoSEQ multiplex PCR; TCRdb's copy has only in-frame clones and lacks some. The repertoire includes 250,000 or so clones, around 88% of them detected once, and nearly 3% sits in the top ten. Sequenced material: peripheral blood, taken in a trial of Ad26.COV2.S vaccine versus placebo. Every receptor here comes from a person between 18 and 60 years old who received the Ad26.COV2.S COVID-19 vaccine or a placebo.

J is TRBJ1-2 and V is TRBV30; 7 positions match TRBD1. The CDR3 spans 15 residues. V shed 8 bases, J shed 4 bases, and the junction held 16 bases outside the gene matches. Germline V CDR1 and CDR2: GTSNPN, SVGIG (reference sequence). The CDR3 spells CAGVGGRGTVYGYTF. In nucleotides, the CDR3 is TGTGCCGGCGTCGGGGGCAGGGGGACGGTCTATGGCTACACCTTC.

To note about this clone: Other nucleotide sequences from this sample produce the same CDR3. The rearrangement joins TRBV5-1 to TRBJ2-1, with unresolved D. The germline gives CDR1 SGHRS, CDR2 YFSETQ. Trimming pared 2 bases from V and 7 bases from J, leaving 7 bases between. CDR3 length: 12 amino acids. The CDR3 region is CASSLLGNEQFF. The DNA for the CDR3 is TGCGCCAGCAGCTTACTGGGGAATGAGCAGTTCTTC.

This clone has ten or more counts. The chain carries TRBV4-3 and TRBJ2-2; TRBD2 matches at 10 bases. V trimming: 0 bases; J trimming: 4 bases; junction bases outside the gene matches: 5. Germline values: CDR1 LGHNA, CDR2 YSLEER. The CDR3 length is 17 residues. This CDR3 reads CASSQDRTSGLTGELFF. The CDR3 coding sequence is TGCGCCAGCAGCCAAGATCGGACTAGCGGACTCACCGGGGAGCTGTTTTTT.

This clone was counted only a few times. V is TRBV5-4 and J is TRBJ1-2; 7 nucleotides align to TRBD1. The length of the CDR3 is 15 residues. Germline V gene sequence: CDR1 SGHNT, CDR2 YYREEE (reference sequence). V shed 5 bases and J 4 bases; nucleotides not matched to a gene: 11. CDR3 coding DNA: TGTGCCAGCAGGATGGACAGGAGTAGTATCTATGGCTACACCTTC. It yields the protein CASRMDRSSIYGYTF.

V and J are TRBV11-2 and TRBJ2-1, with 10 bases that match TRBD2. The trim removed 0 bases at V and 2 bases at J, leaving 10 bases unmatched. The CDR3 is 19 residues long. Per germline, CDR1 SGHAT and CDR2 FQNNGV. The CDR3 spells CASSLDRLAGVPAYNEQFF. The CDR3 DNA reads TGTGCCAGCAGCTTAGATAGGCTAGCGGGAGTGCCCGCCTACAATGAGCAGTTCTTC.

The chain joins TRBV7-9 to TRBJ2-7; D is uncertain. The CDR3 runs to 11 residues. Germline loops: CDR1 SEHNR, CDR2 FQNEAQ (reference sequence). Trimming left V 4 bases short and J 12 bases short, with 13 bases between. The CDR3 spells CASSSRWYLYV. CDR3 in DNA: TGTGCCAGCAGCTCGAGATGGTATCTGTACGTC.

The rearrangement joins TRBV27 to TRBJ2-5; D might be TRBD1 (6 bases). Germline V gives CDR1 MNHEY, CDR2 SMNVEV (reference sequence). The CDR3 is made up of 15 amino acids. V lost 5 bases, J lost 5 bases, and 18 bases lay in between. The CDR3 DNA reads as TGTGCCAGCAGTCCTGGGACACTGGGCAAGGAGACCCAGTACTTC. Amino acid sequence: CASSPGTLGKETQYF.

CDR3 sequence (DNA): TGTGCCAGCTCACCTGGAGGGAGTGAGCAGTTCTTC. Translated: CASSPGGSEQFF. V usage is TRBV18 and J usage is TRBJ2-1; D is possibly TRBD2 (6 bases). Per the germline V gene, CDR1 is KGHSH and CDR2 is LQKENI. The ends were cut back, 3 bases at V and 9 bases at J, with 9 bases in the middle. This CDR3 contains 12 residues.